This T cell receptor (beta chain) was sequenced for a study of shared clonotypes between healthy human individuals. At the level of the study: The study drew on a couple of women and a few men aged 18 to 49 as donors.

Germline CDR1 reads SGDLS; CDR2 reads YYNGEE. The J segment lost 7 bases and the V segment lost 4 bases, leaving 6 bases of the junction unmatched. The CDR3 runs 14 residues. This clone was counted a few times. Its matching antigen is unknown. Study findings and constraints: Among donors, the sharing of clonotypes was expected to be influenced by sequencing depth.

With unsorted samples, genomic DNA was obtained from about 100 million PBMCs. On ten immunoSEQ deep assay plates, unsorted PBMC DNA was sequenced. Assay: immunoSEQ multiplex PCR; the TCRdb copy retains only in-frame clones and omits some. The table has roughly 490,000 clones, roughly 85% seen once. Sequenced: PBMCs. The receptor was derived from a middle-aged woman in good health. Some clones in this sample may be carry-over from other donors' samples. The rearrangement joins TRBV9 to TRBJ2-1; 9 positions match TRBD2. The CDR3 nucleotides are TGTGCCAGCAGCCCAGCGGGAGGATGGAATGAGCAGTTCTTC. As protein: CASSPAGGWNEQFF.